Presented here are 20 T cell receptor beta chains from one specimen sequenced in a study of blood T cell repertoires in COVID-19. This table comes from immunoSEQ multiplex PCR, and its TCRdb copy is limited to in-frame clones, with some not included. The sample has some 520,000 clones, 85% to 90% seen once. Sequencing was carried out using peripheral blood. Receptor source: a man aged 18 to 35 with COVID-19, enrolled during active disease.

The V gene is TRBV7-9, the J gene TRBJ2-1, with 14 bases identical to TRBD2. The ends lost 4 bases at V and 3 bases at J; junction bases unmatched: 8. There are 18 residues in the CDR3. Germline CDR1 and CDR2: SEHNR and FQNEAQ (reference sequence). The CDR3 nucleotides are TGTGCCAGCAGCTCCGGGACTAGCGGGAGATTTTACTACAATGAGCAGTTCTTC. It codes for CASSSGTSGRFYYNEQFF.

The chain employs TRBV7-2 and TRBJ2-1; the D is unclear. CDR3 length equals 14 residues. Germline V gene sequence: CDR1 SGHTA, CDR2 FQGNSA. V shed 1 base and J shed 0 bases, with 4 bases lying between them. The CDR3 loop is CASSLGSSYNEQFF. CDR3 coding DNA: TGTGCCAGCAGCTTAGGGAGCTCCTACAATGAGCAGTTCTTC.

The chain joins TRBV3-1 (or the pseudogene TRBV3-2) to TRBJ1-2; D uncertain. The germline V gene has CDR1 LGHDT and CDR2 YNNKEL (reference sequence). CDR3 length: 13 residues. The V end was cut by 0 bases, the J end by 5 bases, with 7 bases between. The CDR3 spells CASSQEGGYGYTF. The CDR3 DNA follows: TGTGCCAGCAGCCAAGAAGGAGGGTATGGCTACACCTTC.

V is TRBV3-1 (or the pseudogene TRBV3-2) and J is TRBJ1-6, with TRBD1 matching over 9 bases. V trimming: 1 base; J trimming: 7 bases; junction bases outside the gene matches: 2. CDR3 length: 15 residues. Germline CDR1 and CDR2: LGHDT and YNNKEL (reference sequence). CDR3 residues: CASSQGTGANSPLHF. The CDR3 DNA reads as TGTGCCAGCAGCCAAGGGACAGGGGCCAATTCACCCCTCCACTTT.

The chain combines TRBV7-9 with TRBJ2-5; D gene unclear. The CDR3 consists of 13 residues. Deletions cut 3 bases from V and 4 bases from J, with 9 bases between. Germline CDR1 is SEHNR and CDR2 is FQNEAQ (reference sequence). This CDR3 is CASSFPSGETQYF. Written as DNA, the CDR3 is TGTGCCAGCAGCTTTCCTAGTGGAGAGACCCAGTACTTC.

To note about this clone: Other nucleotide sequences in the sample specify the same CDR3. V gene TRBV24-1 combines with J gene TRBJ1-1, with D possibly being TRBD1 (5 bases). CDR3 length equals 13 residues. Germline-derived CDR1 and CDR2 are KGHDR and SFDVKD. The germline V and J ends were trimmed by 3 bases and 2 bases, with 6 bases remaining between them. In nucleotides, the CDR3 is TGTGCCACCAGTGATAGGGGTAACACTGAAGCTTTCTTT. Protein product: CATSDRGNTEAFF.

The rearrangement joins TRBV19 to TRBJ2-2; D perhaps matches TRBD1 (6 bases). Trimming removed 7 bases from V and 3 bases from J, with 15 bases in between. Germline V gene data show CDR1 as LNHDA and CDR2 as SQIVND (reference sequence). There are 15 residues in the CDR3. CDR3 residues: CASNTGTPYTGELFF. DNA for the CDR3: TGTGCCAGTAACACCGGGACACCTTACACCGGGGAGCTGTTTTTT.

V and J are TRBV5-1 and TRBJ2-5; 9 bases are shared with TRBD2. Unmatched junction bases numbered 7, after V lost 2 bases and J lost 5 bases. From germline, CDR1 is SGHRS and CDR2 YFSETQ. The CDR3 spans 15 residues. CDR3: CASSFDAGGPETQYF. CDR3 coding DNA: TGCGCCAGCAGCTTTGATGCGGGAGGGCCCGAGACCCAGTACTTC.

This clone was counted once. The chain couples TRBV11-2 to TRBJ2-7; D perhaps matches TRBD1 (6 bases). V dropped 3 bases and J dropped 2 bases, with 11 bases sitting between them. The CDR3 is made up of 14 amino acids. Germline CDR1 SGHAT, CDR2 FQNNGV. Here the CDR3 reads CASSFDRTAYEQYF. CDR3 DNA: TGTGCCAGCAGCTTCGATCGGACAGCCTACGAGCAGTACTTC.

Remarks on this clone: Mismatch with germline at one junction end may stem from a read error. The V and J genes are TRBV6-5 and TRBJ2-3, with D possibly matching TRBD2 (7 bases). Looked up from germline, CDR1 is MNHEY and CDR2 is SVGAGI. The CDR3 totals 14 residues. The CDR3 reads CASRLGGGYDRQYF. DNA of the CDR3: TGTGCCAGTAGGTTAGGGGGGGGCTATGATAGGCAGTATTTT.

The V and J genes are TRBV5-1 and TRBJ1-6; TRBD1 matches at 7 bases. This CDR3 has 14 amino acids. Germline CDR1 reads SGHRS; CDR2 reads YFSETQ. V gave up 3 bases and J gave up 8 bases; unmatched junction bases: 5. CDR3 protein: CASSSEGAYSPLHF. The DNA of the CDR3 is TGCGCCAGCAGCTCCGAGGGGGCGTATTCACCCCTCCACTTT.

Only a few counts were recorded for this clone. The V gene is TRBV7-9, the J gene TRBJ1-2; 10 nucleotides match TRBD1. The CDR3 spans 16 residues. The germline V gene has CDR1 SEHNR and CDR2 FQNEAQ (reference sequence). The ends lost 5 bases at V and 3 bases at J; junction bases unmatched: 9. This CDR3 is CASSPRTGGFDYGYTF. CDR3 in DNA: TGTGCCAGCAGCCCCCGGACAGGGGGTTTCGACTATGGCTACACCTTC. Supplemented by reference TRBV7-9 and TRBJ1-2, the full variable domain reads DTGVSQNPRHKITKRGQNVTFRCDPISEHNRLYWYRQTLGQGPEFLTYFQNEAQLEKSRLLSDRFSAERPKGSFSTLEIQRTEQGDSAMYLCASSPRTGGFDYGYTFGSGTRLTVV.

V gene TRBV5-6 combines with J gene TRBJ2-1, with 7 bases fitting TRBD1. CDR3 length: 15 amino acids. V was clipped by 0 bases and J by 8 bases; unmatched bases: 8. CDR1 and CDR2 from the germline V gene are SGHDT and YYEEEE. The CDR3 nucleotides are TGTGCCAGCAGCTTGGACGGGACAGCGCCCCATGAGCAGTTCTTC. It translates to CASSLDGTAPHEQFF.

This clone was seen once. The chain combines TRBV10-3 with TRBJ2-5, with a tentative D call TRBD2 (6 bases). Per germline, CDR1 ENHRY and CDR2 SYGVKD. This CDR3 region has 13 residues. Trimming removed 4 bases from V and 5 bases from J, with 11 bases in between. The CDR3 bases are TGTGCCATCAGTGCACGGGAGATCGAGACCCAGTACTTC. This translates into CAISAREIETQYF.

J is TRBJ2-1 and V is TRBV5-6; tentative D call: TRBD2 (5 bases). The CDR3 is made up of 13 amino acids. V shed 3 bases and J shed 9 bases, with 13 bases lying between them. Germline V gene data show CDR1 as SGHDT and CDR2 as YYEEEE. The CDR3, as DNA: TGTGCCAGCAGCTCTTGGACTGGTCGTGAGCAGTTCTTC. This gives the protein CASSSWTGREQFF.

CDR3 sequence: CASSGGIESSYEQYF. The CDR3 region has the DNA TGCGCCAGCAGCGGGGGGATAGAGAGCTCCTACGAGCAGTACTTC. The V and J genes are TRBV5-1 and TRBJ2-7, with a possible D match to TRBD2 (6 bases). Trimming cost V 4 bases and J 0 bases, with 14 bases left between them. The CDR3 spans 15 residues. Germline CDR1 is SGHRS and CDR2 is YFSETQ.

The V gene is TRBV10-1, the J gene TRBJ2-3; perhaps TRBD1 as D (5 bases). Germline lookup yields CDR1 WNHNN and CDR2 SYGVQD (reference sequence). V was shortened by 5 bases and J by 7 bases, with 7 bases between the two germline ends. This CDR3 spans 11 amino acids. In DNA, the CDR3 is TGCGCCAGCAGTACAGGCAATACGCAGTATTTT. As protein: CASSTGNTQYF.

The chain uses TRBV6-5 and TRBJ2-1; 11 bases align to TRBD1. The length of the CDR3 is 15 residues. Germline V gene lookup returns CDR1 MNHEY and CDR2 SVGAGI. The J segment lost 7 bases and the V segment lost 5 bases, leaving 7 bases of the junction unmatched. CDR3 nucleotide sequence: TGTGCCAGCAGTCTAACCGGGACAGGGGGAAATGAGCAGTTCTTC. Its translation is CASSLTGTGGNEQFF.

The chain is built from TRBV7-9 and TRBJ2-3, with D possibly being TRBD2 (6 bases). The CDR3 is made up of 12 amino acids. Germline V CDR1 and CDR2: SEHNR, FQNEAQ (reference sequence). Trimming took 3 bases from V and 5 from J, leaving 6 bases between them. CDR3 nucleotides: TGTGCCAGCAGCTTCGGGGGAGATACGCAGTATTTT. It yields the protein CASSFGGDTQYF. The full variable domain, completed using reference TRBV7-9 and TRBJ2-3, is DTGVSQNPRHKITKRGQNVTFRCDPISEHNRLYWYRQTLGQGPEFLTYFQNEAQLEKSRLLSDRFSAERPKGSFSTLEIQRTEQGDSAMYLCASSFGGDTQYFGPGTRLTVL.

This clone appeared a few times. The genes are TRBV7-9 and TRBJ1-2, with TRBD1 matching 9 bases. CDR3 length: 15 residues. Per germline, CDR1 SEHNR and CDR2 FQNEAQ (reference sequence). Unmatched junction bases numbered 7, after V lost 5 bases and J lost 3 bases. The CDR3 is CASSQGQGMHYGYTF. CDR3 DNA: TGTGCCAGCAGCCAAGGACAGGGGATGCACTATGGCTACACCTTC.